The clone carrying this TCR beta chain was picked up many times. Its cognate antigen is unknown. This sample stems from a study of T cells in Graves' hyperthyroidism and ophthalmopathy. Study results and limitations: Most thyroid clonotypes expanded above 0.001 were also detected in blood.

Researchers took RNA transcripts and amplified the TCR beta CDR3 regions from them. RT-PCR in the first round (using the HTBI primer set) targeted the TCR CDR3. Each CDR3 protein is one row after TCRdb ran MiXCR on the multiplex PCR reads. Among about 510,000 distinct CDR3 sequences listed, 11% to 15% were seen once. Stable Graves' hyperthyroidism meant no ophthalmopathy progression within 18 months. Newly diagnosed hyperthyroidism, duration under 2 months, in patients aged 18 to 65. Each 10 ml fresh peripheral blood draw supplied the PBMCs. This TCR was recovered from a woman aged 40 to 55 with Graves' hyperthyroidism. The specimen was blood.

The CDR3 region is CASRERGNSYYGYTF. Here the CDR3 DNA reads TGCGCCAGCAGAGAGAGGGGGAACAGCTACTATGGCTACACCTTC. This rearrangement joins TRBV5-1 to TRBJ1-2; D perhaps matches TRBD1 (6 bases). Deletions cut 5 bases from V and 3 bases from J, with 17 bases between. This CDR3 region has 15 residues. Germline V gene sequence: CDR1 SGHRS, CDR2 YFSETQ.